A selection of T cell receptor beta chains follows, all from one sample in a study of control samples from healthy donors and cancer patients. Here immunoSEQ multiplex PCR was the method, and the copy in TCRdb shows in-frame clones only, minus some. Among around 180,000 clones listed, around 94% were seen once. The sequenced sample was blood. The source of these receptors is a woman younger than 35 in good health. The CDR3 runs from the conserved cysteine through the conserved F or W. A D gene is named only where the DNA matches it firmly. Rows may omit the clone size; those that give it use once, few, many or a size class.

15	TRBV5-1	.	.	TRBJ1-2	TGCGCCAGCAGCTTGGATATCACGGGGCCCTATGGCTACACCTTC	CASSLDITGPYGYTF
13	TRBV19	once	.	TRBJ1-2	TGTGCCAGTGAACGGGGGATCAACTATGGCTACACCTTC	CASERGINYGYTF
13	TRBV10-3	once	.	TRBJ1-1	TGTGCCATCAGTGGCGACCTCAACACTGAAGCTTTCTTT	CAISGDLNTEAFF
15	TRBV11-3	.	.	TRBJ1-1	TGTGCCAGCAGCTTAGGGGGGCCCTCGGGCACTGAAGCTTTCTTT	CASSLGGPSGTEAFF
13	TRBV11-2	.	.	TRBJ1-1	TGTGCCAGCAGCTTAGAAATGACCACTGAAGCTTTCTTT	CASSLEMTTEAFF
13	TRBV25-1	.	TRBD1	TRBJ1-1	TGTGCCAGCAGGGACAGGCTGAACACTGAAGCTTTCTTT	CASRDRLNTEAFF
15	TRBV28	once	.	TRBJ2-1	TGTGCCAGCACCCCGGCAGGGGTACGGTACAATGAGCAGTTCTTC	CASTPAGVRYNEQFF
13	TRBV6-5	.	.	TRBJ1-2	TGTGCCAGCAGTTTTATAGCCTCGGGTGGCTACACCTTC	CASSFIASGGYTF
15	TRBV6-1	.	.	TRBJ2-2	TGTGCCAGCAGTGAAGCATCCAGGGGCGGCGGGGAGCTGTTTTTT	CASSEASRGGGELFF
12	TRBV7-9	.	.	TRBJ1-5	TGTGCCAGCAGCTCCAGGGATCAGCCCCAGCATTTT	CASSSRDQPQHF
13	TRBV6-4	.	.	TRBJ1-2	TGTGCCAGCAGTGACCTCTGGGGGGGTGGCTACACCTTC	CASSDLWGGGYTF
13	TRBV5-1	.	.	TRBJ1-1	TGCGCCAGCTCCGGGAGTGCGGGTACTGAAGCTTTCTTT	CASSGSAGTEAFF
14	TRBV4-2	.	.	TRBJ1-5	TGTGCCAGCAGCCTTCCCGGGGCGGGCAAGCCCCAGCATTTT	CASSLPGAGKPQHF
15	TRBV30	once	TRBD1	TRBJ1-5	TGTGCCTGGAGTGTCCGGGACAGTAGCAATCAGCCCCAGCATTTT	CAWSVRDSSNQPQHF
16	TRBV18	.	.	TRBJ2-2	TGTGCCAGCTCACCGGGGTGGGCTTTGAACACCGGGGAGCTGTTTTTT	CASSPGWALNTGELFF
15	TRBV6-6	once	TRBD1	TRBJ2-1	TGTGCCAGCATCACAGGGGGCAGTTCCTACAATGAGCAGTTCTTC	CASITGGSSYNEQFF
14	TRBV3-1/TRBV3-2	.	.	TRBJ1-1	TGTGCCAGCAGCCGAGACAAGATGAACACTGAAGCTTTCTTT	CASSRDKMNTEAFF
15	TRBV9	.	.	TRBJ1-1	TGTGCCAGCAGCTTAACGACAGGTTCACGCACTGAAGCTTTCTTT	CASSLTTGSRTEAFF
17	TRBV11-3	.	.	TRBJ1-5	TGTGCCAGCAGCTCCCCCCAAGAGAGAGATAGCAATCAGCCCCAGCATTTT	CASSSPQERDSNQPQHF
16	TRBV13	.	TRBD2	TRBJ2-5	TGTGCCAGCAGCTTAGGCCGGGAGGCGGCACAAGAGACCCAGTACTTC	CASSLGREAAQETQYF
14	TRBV11-3	.	.	TRBJ2-4	TGTGCCAGCAGACCAGGGGGGGCCAAAAACATTCAGTACTTC	CASRPGGAKNIQYF
17	TRBV5-1	once	TRBD1	TRBJ2-3	TGCGCCAGCAGCTTGGCCTGGGCAGGGGGAAGCACAGATACGCAGTATTTT	CASSLAWAGGSTDTQYF
12	TRBV6-5	.	.	TRBJ2-7	TGTGCCAGCGGAACGGCAACTTACGAGCAGTACTTC	CASGTATYEQYF
13	TRBV12-3/TRBV12-4	.	.	TRBJ2-5	TGTGCCAGCATTCCGGGACCTAAAGAGACCCAGTACTTC	CASIPGPKETQYF
16	TRBV7-2	.	TRBD1	TRBJ2-3	TGTGCCAGCAGCTTCACCGGGACAGGGCCCACAGATACGCAGTATTTT	CASSFTGTGPTDTQYF
15	TRBV9	.	TRBD2	TRBJ2-1	TGTGCCAGCAGCGTAGGAGTGGGAGGGCACAATGAGCAGTTCTTC	CASSVGVGGHNEQFF
15	TRBV6-5	.	.	TRBJ1-1	TGTGCCAGCAGTTATCAGGGTATGGCGAACACTGAAGCTTTCTTT	CASSYQGMANTEAFF
14	TRBV6-1	once	.	TRBJ1-2	TGTGCCAGCAGTGAAGACCCTGGCTGGTATGGCTACACCTTC	CASSEDPGWYGYTF
11	TRBV12-3/TRBV12-4	.	.	TRBJ2-7	TGTGCCAGCAGCCGTCGCTACGAGCAGTACTTC	CASSRRYEQYF
14	TRBV19	.	.	TRBJ1-1	TGTGCCAGTAGTATCACGGCGAGGAGGGGTGAAGCTTTCTTT	CASSITARRGEAFF
15	TRBV7-2	.	.	TRBJ1-2	TGTGCCAGCGCCCCAACGGACAGTCCCCGTCAAGGCTACACCTTC	CASAPTDSPRQGYTF
17	TRBV9	.	.	TRBJ1-3	TGTGCCAGCAGCGTATTGAAAGGGCGGGGCTCTGGAAACACCATATATTTT	CASSVLKGRGSGNTIYF
14	TRBV3-1/TRBV3-2	once	TRBD1	TRBJ2-7	TGTGCCAGCAGCCCCGGGACAGGGCTTTACGAGCAGTACTTC	CASSPGTGLYEQYF
12	TRBV5-1	.	.	TRBJ1-2	TGCGCCAGCAGCTTGGAGGGGGACGGCTACACCTTC	CASSLEGDGYTF
15	TRBV18	once	.	TRBJ1-1	TGTGCCAGCTCACGCAGACAGATTATGAACACTGAAGCTTTCTTT	CASSRRQIMNTEAFF
15	TRBV4-1	.	.	TRBJ1-2	TGCGCCAGCAGCCAAGATGCCGACCTTAACTATGGCTACACCTTC	CASSQDADLNYGYTF